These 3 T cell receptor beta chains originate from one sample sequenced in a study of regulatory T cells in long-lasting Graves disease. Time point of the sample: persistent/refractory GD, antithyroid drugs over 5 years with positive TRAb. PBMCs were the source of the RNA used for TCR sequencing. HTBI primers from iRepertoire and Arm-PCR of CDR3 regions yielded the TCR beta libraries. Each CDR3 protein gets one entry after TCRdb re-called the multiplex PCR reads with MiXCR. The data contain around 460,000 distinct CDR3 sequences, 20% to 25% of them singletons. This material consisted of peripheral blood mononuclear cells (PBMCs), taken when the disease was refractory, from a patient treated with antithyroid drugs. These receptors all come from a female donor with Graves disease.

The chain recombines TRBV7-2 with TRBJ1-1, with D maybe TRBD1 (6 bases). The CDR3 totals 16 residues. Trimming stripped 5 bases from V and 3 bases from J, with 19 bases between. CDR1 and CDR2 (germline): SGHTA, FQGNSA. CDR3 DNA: TGTGCCAGCAGCGTCATCTCCGGACAGCAGGACACTGAAGCTTTCTTT. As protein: CASSVISGQQDTEAFF.

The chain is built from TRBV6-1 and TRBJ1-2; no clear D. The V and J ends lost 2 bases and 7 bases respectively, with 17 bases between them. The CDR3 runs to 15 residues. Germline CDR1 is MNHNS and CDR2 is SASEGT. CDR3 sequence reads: CASSERWQIPSGYTF. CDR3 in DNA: TGTGCCAGCAGTGAACGGTGGCAAATTCCGAGTGGCTACACCTTC.

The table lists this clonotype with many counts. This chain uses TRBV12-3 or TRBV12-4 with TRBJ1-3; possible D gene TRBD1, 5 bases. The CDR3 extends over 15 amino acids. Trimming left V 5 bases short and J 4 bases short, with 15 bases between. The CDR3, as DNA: TGTGCCAGCAGTCCTCCGCGGGGCGCAGGAAACACCATATATTTT. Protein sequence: CASSPPRGAGNTIYF.